This T cell receptor beta chain originates from a study of T cell changes during pregnancy in multiple sclerosis. Trimming stripped 2 bases from V and 8 bases from J, with 13 bases between. There are 14 residues in the CDR3. Germline CDR1 SNHLY, CDR2 FYNNEI. The assay was immunoSEQ multiplex PCR, and TCRdb's table has in-frame clones only and misses some. The sample has some 44,000 clones, around 93% seen once. The source is a female donor with multiple sclerosis, enrolled in a pregnancy study. Sequencing used CD4+ T cells from peripheral blood mononuclear cells, obtained in the third trimester of pregnancy. The chain links TRBV2 to TRBJ2-1, with D perhaps matching TRBD2 (5 bases). The CDR3 loop reads CASSELSSSYEQFF. The CDR3 coding sequence is TGTGCCAGCAGTGAATTGTCTAGCTCTTATGAGCAGTTCTTC.